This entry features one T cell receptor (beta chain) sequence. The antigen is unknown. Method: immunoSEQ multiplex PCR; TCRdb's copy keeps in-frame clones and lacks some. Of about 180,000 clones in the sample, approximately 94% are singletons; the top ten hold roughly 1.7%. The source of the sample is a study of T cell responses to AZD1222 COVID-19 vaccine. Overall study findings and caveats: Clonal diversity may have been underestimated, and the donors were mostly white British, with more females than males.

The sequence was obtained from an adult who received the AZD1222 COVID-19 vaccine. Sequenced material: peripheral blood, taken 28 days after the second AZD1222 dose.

The CDR3 nucleotides are TGTGCCAGCAGACAAAGGACTAGCGGGGGTAATACAGATACGCAGTATTTT. Protein sequence: CASRQRTSGGNTDTQYF. The chain links TRBV3-1 (or the pseudogene TRBV3-2) to TRBJ2-3; 13 bases fit TRBD2. Per the germline V gene, CDR1 is LGHDT and CDR2 is YNNKEL (reference sequence). The V and J ends lost 6 bases and 3 bases, in that order; junction bases with no gene match: 9. The CDR3 sequence is 17 residues long.